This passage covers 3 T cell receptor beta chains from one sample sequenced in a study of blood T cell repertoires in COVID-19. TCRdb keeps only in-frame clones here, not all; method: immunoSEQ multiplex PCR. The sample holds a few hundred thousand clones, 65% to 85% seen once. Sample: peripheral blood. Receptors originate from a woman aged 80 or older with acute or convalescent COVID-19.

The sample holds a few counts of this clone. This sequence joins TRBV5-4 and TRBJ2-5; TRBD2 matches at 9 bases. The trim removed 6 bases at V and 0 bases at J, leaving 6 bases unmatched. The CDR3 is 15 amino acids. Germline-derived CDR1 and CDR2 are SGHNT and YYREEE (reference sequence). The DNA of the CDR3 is TGTGCCAGCATAGCCGGCGGGGGGGACCAAGAGACCCAGTACTTC. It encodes CASIAGGGDQETQYF.

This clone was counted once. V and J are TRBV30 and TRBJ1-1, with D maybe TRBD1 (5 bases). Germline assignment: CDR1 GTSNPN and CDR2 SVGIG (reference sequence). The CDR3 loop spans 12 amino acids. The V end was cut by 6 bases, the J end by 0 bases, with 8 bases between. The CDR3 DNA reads TGTGCCTGCGGGGGGATGAACACTGAAGCTTTCTTT. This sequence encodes CACGGMNTEAFF. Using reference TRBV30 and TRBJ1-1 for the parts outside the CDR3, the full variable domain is SQTIHQWPATLVQPVGSPLSLECTVEGTSNPNLYWYRQAAGRGLQLLFYSVGIGQISSEVPQNLSASRPQDRQFILSSKKLLLSDSGFYLCACGGMNTEAFFGQGTRLTVV.

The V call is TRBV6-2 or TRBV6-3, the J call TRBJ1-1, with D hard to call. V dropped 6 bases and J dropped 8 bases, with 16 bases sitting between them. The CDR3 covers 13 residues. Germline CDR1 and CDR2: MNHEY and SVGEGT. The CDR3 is CASSLQLLTEAFF. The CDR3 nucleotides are TGTGCCAGCAGCCTACAGTTACTTACAGAAGCTTTCTTT.